This TCR beta chain comes out of a study of T cells in Graves' hyperthyroidism and ophthalmopathy. Reasons for excluding patients were uncontrolled infection, other autoimmune disease, pregnancy or lactation. TCR beta CDR3 sequences were amplified from RNA transcripts. TCR CDR3 regions were first amplified by RT-PCR with HTBI primers. Via MiXCR, TCRdb re-called the multiplex PCR reads, giving one row per CDR3 protein. The sample has about 480,000 distinct CDR3 sequences, about 15% seen once. Trimming stripped 1 base from V and 2 bases from J, with 9 bases between. Germline assignment: CDR1 SGHAT and CDR2 FQNNGV. The CDR3 has 15 residues.

The TCR comes from a young woman with Graves' hyperthyroidism. The chain is built from TRBV11-2 and TRBJ1-3; unclear D gene. Sequences were obtained from blood. DNA for the CDR3: TGTGCCAGCAGCTTAGGAGGGTTCGCTGGAAACACCATATATTTT. It codes for CASSLGGFAGNTIYF. Complete variable domain (other parts from reference TRBV11-2 and TRBJ1-3): EAGVAQSPRYKIIEKRQSVAFWCNPISGHATLYWYQQILGQGPKLLIQFQNNGVVDDSQLPKDRFSAERLKGVDSTLKIQPAKLEDSAVYLCASSLGGFAGNTIYFGEGSWLTVV.